There are a few counts of the clone carrying this TCR beta chain. One entry per CDR3 protein, called by TCRdb with MiXCR from the 5' RACE reads. In the table there are almost 550,000 distinct CDR3 sequences, roughly 22% of which are singletons. Germline V gives CDR1 SQVTM, CDR2 ANQGSEA. V lost 6 bases and J lost 0, with 12 bases in between. The CDR3 spans 14 residues. This sample was taken from a study of T-cell memory formation after mild COVID-19. Whole-study context: Largely donor-specific TCR clusters were found.

The origin of this receptor is an adult woman who had mild COVID-19 (a few samples of this study predate the infection). Cell type and time point are not known. The rearrangement joins TRBV29-1 to TRBJ1-5; tentatively, D is TRBD1 (5 bases). The source material was PBMCs or a T cell subset sorted from them (not recorded which). Written as DNA, the CDR3 is TGCAGCGTCGCTGGGGGGGTTAGCAATCAGCCCCAGCATTTT. This gives the protein CSVAGGVSNQPQHF.